This TCR beta chain was captured by sequencing in a study of blood T cell repertoires in COVID-19. Trimming took 4 bases from V and 2 from J, leaving 8 bases between them. The CDR3 is 13 residues long. Germline CDR1 reads MNHEY; CDR2 reads SMNVEV (reference sequence). This clone was counted once. TCRdb keeps only in-frame clones here, not all; method: immunoSEQ multiplex PCR. The repertoire includes approximately 300,000 clones, approximately 85% of them detected once, and roughly 0.87% sits in the top ten. This sequence was found in a human donor with COVID-19, enrolled during active disease. The donor label of this sample is uncertain. The chain joins TRBV27 to TRBJ1-1; the D is unclear. Sequencing was carried out using peripheral blood. CDR3 residues: CASSYDFNTEAFF. For the CDR3, the DNA is TGTGCCAGCAGTTACGACTTCAACACTGAAGCTTTCTTT.